This T cell receptor beta chain was captured by sequencing in a study of PD-L1 blockade in urothelial cancer. Turning to the study itself: At 3 weeks (second dose) and 6 weeks after starting treatment, blood was analyzed.

The investigators introduced synthetic TCR analog templates into each PCR as spikes. Clones were read by immunoSEQ multiplex PCR, and TCRdb kept only the in-frame ones, dropping some. The sample lists about 63,000 clones, roughly four fifths seen once, with 5.7% in the top ten. Regarding this clone: Its antigen is unknown.

This CDR3 has 14 amino acids. V lost 2 bases to trimming and J lost 3 bases, with 10 bases between them. Germline V CDR1 and CDR2: SGHTA, FQGNSA. Study-wide findings and caveats: Tumor-associated blood clones were expanded more by durable-benefit patients at 3 weeks.

The time point: pretreatment peripheral blood. Patients each gave 1 to 8 samples, pretreatment and on-treatment. The origin of this receptor is a man aged 65-85 years with urothelial cancer. The sequencing here drew on PBMCs, taken around atezolizumab (anti-PD-L1) treatment. This rearrangement joins TRBV7-2 to TRBJ1-1, with D uncertain. CDR3 sequence: CASSLSDGYTEAFF. CDR3 nucleotides: TGTGCCAGCAGCTTATCTGACGGGTACACTGAAGCTTTCTTT. Based on the CDR3 plus reference TRBV7-2 and TRBJ1-1, the full variable domain is GAGVSQSPSNKVTEKGKDVELRCDPISGHTALYWYRQSLGQGLEFLIYFQGNSAPDKSGLPSDRFSAERTGGSVSTLTIQRTQQEDSAVYLCASSLSDGYTEAFFGQGTRLTVV.